This T cell receptor beta chain is drawn from a study of cytomegalovirus exposure and HLA in healthy donors. Study-level findings and limits: An analysis was carried out later, and it reportedly showed fewer N-insertions in an Asian-associated ancestry cluster than the approximately 660-donor mean. It was 150 or so TCR beta chains that were listed as cytomegalovirus-associated.

For this clone: Its matching antigen is unknown.

The PCR used 60 Vbeta and 13 Jbeta primers. The assay was immunoSEQ multiplex PCR, and TCRdb's table has in-frame clones only and misses some. Here the sample spans about 140,000 clones, roughly four fifths being singletons. The germline V gene has CDR1 MNHEY and CDR2 SMNVEV (reference sequence). The CDR3 is 13 residues long. V trimming: 5 bases; J trimming: 4 bases; junction bases outside the gene matches: 4. The chain is built from TRBV27 and TRBJ1-2; 7 nucleotides line up with TRBD1. The sample comprised PBMCs. The receptor was isolated from a female donor in good health and CMV-seronegative. The CDR3 reads CASSGGQTYGYTF. The CDR3 DNA sequence: TGTGCCAGCAGTGGGGGACAGACCTATGGCTACACCTTC.